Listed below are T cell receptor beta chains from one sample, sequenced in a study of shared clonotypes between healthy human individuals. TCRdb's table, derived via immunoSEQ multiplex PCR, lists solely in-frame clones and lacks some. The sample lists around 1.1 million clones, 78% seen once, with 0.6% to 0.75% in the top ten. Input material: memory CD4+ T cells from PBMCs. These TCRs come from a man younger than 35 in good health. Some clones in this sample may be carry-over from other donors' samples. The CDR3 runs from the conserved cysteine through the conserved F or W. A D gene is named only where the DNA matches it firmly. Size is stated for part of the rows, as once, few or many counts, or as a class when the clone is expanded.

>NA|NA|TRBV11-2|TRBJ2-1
TGTGCCAGCAGCTTAGACTTGAGGCTATACAATGAGCAGTTCTTC
CASSLDLRLYNEQFF
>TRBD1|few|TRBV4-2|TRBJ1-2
TGTGCCAGCAGCCAAACGGCGTCGACAGGGCGGGTTAACTATGGCTACACCTTC
CASSQTASTGRVNYGYTF
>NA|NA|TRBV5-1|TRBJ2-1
TGCGCCAGCAGCTTTCACGGCTACAATGAGCAGTTCTTC
CASSFHGYNEQFF
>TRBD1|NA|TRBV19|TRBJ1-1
TGTGCCAGTAGTATCTACAGGGGCCCGAACACTGAAGCTTTCTTT
CASSIYRGPNTEAFF
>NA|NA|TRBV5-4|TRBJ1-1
TGTGCCAGCAGCCCCTTACCGACAGCCGTGAACACTGAAGCTTTCTTT
CASSPLPTAVNTEAFF
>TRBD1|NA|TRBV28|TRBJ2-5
TGTGCCAGCAGTCTGGTAGGGGGCGGGGAGACCCAGTACTTC
CASSLVGGGETQYF
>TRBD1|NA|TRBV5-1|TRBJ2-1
TGCGCCAGCAGCTTTCGACAGGGTTCTTCCTACAATGAGCAGTTCTTC
CASSFRQGSSYNEQFF
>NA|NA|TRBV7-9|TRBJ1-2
TGTGCCAGCAGCTTAGAATGGCAGGAGAACTATGGCTACACCTTC
CASSLEWQENYGYTF
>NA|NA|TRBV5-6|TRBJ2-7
TGTGCCAGCAGCTTCCGAGTATCGTCCTACGAGCAGTACTTC
CASSFRVSSYEQYF
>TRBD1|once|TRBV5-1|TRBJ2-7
TGCGCCAGCAGTTCCGGGACAGGAGCCTACGAGCAGTACTTC
CASSSGTGAYEQYF
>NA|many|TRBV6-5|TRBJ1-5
TGTGCCAGCAGTTATCGAGGGATCCATCAGCCCCAGCATTTT
CASSYRGIHQPQHF
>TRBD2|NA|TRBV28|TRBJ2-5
TGTGCCAGCAGTTTATCTCTGAGACTAGCGGGCCGCCAAGAGACCCAGTACTTC
CASSLSLRLAGRQETQYF
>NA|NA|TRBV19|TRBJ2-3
TGTGCCAGTAGTGCCCCTGAGGGGGATACGCAGTATTTT
CASSAPEGDTQYF
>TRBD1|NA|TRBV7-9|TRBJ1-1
TGTGCCAGCAGCTTATGGGTAGGGGGCGCGTCGGGCACTGAAGCTTTCTTT
CASSLWVGGASGTEAFF
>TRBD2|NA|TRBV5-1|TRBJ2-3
TGCGCCAGCAGCCCTCTAGCGGGATCAGATACGCAGTATTTT
CASSPLAGSDTQYF
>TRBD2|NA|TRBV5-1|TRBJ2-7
TGCGCCAGCAGCTTGGGTCTGGGGACTAGCGGTATATACGAGCAGTACTTC
CASSLGLGTSGIYEQYF
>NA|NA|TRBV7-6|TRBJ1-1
TGTGCCAGCAGCTTTGCGCCCAGACAGGAGAACACTGAAGCTTTCTTT
CASSFAPRQENTEAFF
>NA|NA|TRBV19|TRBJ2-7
TGTGCCAGTAGTATACGGGGTAGTGCCCACGAGCAGTACTTC
CASSIRGSAHEQYF
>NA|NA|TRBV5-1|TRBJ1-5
TGCGCCAGCAGCTCTAGACAGCCCCAGCATTTT
CASSSRQPQHF
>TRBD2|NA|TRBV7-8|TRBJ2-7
TGTGCCAGCAGCAGCCCGGGACTACTCTCCACCTACGAGCAGTACTTC
CASSSPGLLSTYEQYF
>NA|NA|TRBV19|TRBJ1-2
TGTGCCAGTATGAAACAGGGATCGTATGGCTACACCTTC
CASMKQGSYGYTF
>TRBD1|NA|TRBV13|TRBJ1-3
TGTGCCAGCAGCCGATACGGGACAGGGCGTGGAAACACCATATATTTT
CASSRYGTGRGNTIYF
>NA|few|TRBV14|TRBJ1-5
TGTGCCAGCAGCCAAGATAGCAATCAGCCCCAGCATTTT
CASSQDSNQPQHF
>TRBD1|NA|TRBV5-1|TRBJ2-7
TGCGCCAGCAGCACGGGACAGAGCTCCTACGAGCAGTACTTC
CASSTGQSSYEQYF
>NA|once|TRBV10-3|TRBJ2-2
TGTGCCATCCGTGGGGTAGGACAGAACACCGGGGAGCTGTTTTTT
CAIRGVGQNTGELFF
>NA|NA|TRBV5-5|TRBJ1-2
TGTGCCAGCAGCTTGGTCGTCTTCAACTATGGCTACACCTTC
CASSLVVFNYGYTF
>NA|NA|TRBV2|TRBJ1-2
TGTGCCAGCAGAGGAGGAAGGTGGAGAGACTACACCTTC
CASRGGRWRDYTF
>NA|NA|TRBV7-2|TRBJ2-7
TGTGCCAGCAGCGTAGGATTCACGAGAGGGTACCTCTACGAGCAGTACTTC
CASSVGFTRGYLYEQYF
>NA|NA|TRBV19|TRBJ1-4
TGTGCCAGTACCGATGACGCAACTAATGAAAACCTGTTTTTT
CASTDDATNENLFF
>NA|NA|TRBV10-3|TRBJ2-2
TGTGCCGTCCGTTGGGACACCGGGGAGCTGTTTTTT
CAVRWDTGELFF
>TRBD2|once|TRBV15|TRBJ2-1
TGTGCCACCAGCAGTAGGCGGGAGGGCTGGAATGAGCAGTTCTTC
CATSSRREGWNEQFF
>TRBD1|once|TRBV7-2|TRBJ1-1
TGTGCCAGCAGCCCACAGGGGGCAGTTGGAGCTTTCTTT
CASSPQGAVGAFF
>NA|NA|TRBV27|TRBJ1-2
TGTGCCAGCAGTTTACGTTCAGGGGTCCATGGCTACACCTTC
CASSLRSGVHGYTF
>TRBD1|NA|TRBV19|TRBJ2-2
TGTGCCAGTAGTATACCCGCAGGGGGAACCGGGGAGCTGTTTTTT
CASSIPAGGTGELFF
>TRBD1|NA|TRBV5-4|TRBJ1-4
TGTGCCAGCAGCTGGACCGCTGGCAGGGGGATTGGTGAAAAACTGTTTTTT
CASSWTAGRGIGEKLFF